This T cell receptor (beta chain) was identified in a study of regulatory T cells in long-lasting Graves disease (dated by TCRdb to the early 2020s). In terms of the full investigation: Persistent Graves' disease was defined as persistently positive TSH receptor autoantibodies together with antithyroid drug treatment for over 5 years. TCR sequencing covered around 13 persistent and 20 or so newly diagnosed Graves' disease patients, some 33 samples in total. In the clinical cohort, patients with persistent Graves' disease had used antithyroid drugs for an average of about 9.4 years. The study was conducted in China and was registered as a clinical trial. Peripheral blood TCR sequencing and RNA sequencing compared persistent Graves' disease patients with newly diagnosed Graves' disease patients. Paper-wide results and their limitations: The study examined only peripheral blood because the primary lesion, thyroid tissue, could not be accessed. Sequencing and analysis were limited to the TCR beta chain. Compared with newly diagnosed patients, patients with persistent Graves' disease had lower TCR Shannon entropy and fewer highly expanded clones, which suggests clonal expansion. The authors noted that the small sample size was a limitation that may lower accuracy. TRBV28, TRBJ1-2 and TRBJ2-5 were preferentially used in persistent disease, while TRBV20-1 and TRBJ2-1 were favored in newly diagnosed disease. Patients with persistent disease shared more public clonotypes (approximately 2,500) than newly diagnosed patients did (around 1,000).

Library preparation employed multiplex PCR. The data were produced on an Illumina HiSeq 4000. TCR beta libraries were built with iRepertoire HTBI primers and Arm-PCR amplification of CDR3 regions. Before sequencing, the PCR products went through gel purification. On the authors' methods: Gene usage analysis of CDR3 amino acid clonotypes used the 50 to 70 TRBV and about 15 TRBJ segments found across samples. COPE and FqMerger were used to merge filtered high-quality paired reads into contigs. BLAST was used to align contigs to IMGT TRBV, TRBD and TRBJ reference genes, and CDR3 was defined according to IMGT. Clonotypes above 0.1% frequency were classified as highly expanded clones. Repertoire diversity was measured by Shannon entropy, and V-J evenness by the Gini coefficient. Clonotypes shared by more than one individual were considered public. The raw public data were reprocessed by TCRdb itself: fastp quality trimming at Q25, MiXCR clonotype calling, in-frame beta chains only. Rows matching on CDR3 protein sequence are summarized as one entry with the most common DNA and genes. These V and J calls are TCRdb output, not the study's own analysis. This sample has over 250,000 distinct CDR3 sequences in its table, and around 23% of those were observed once. Clones ranked in the top ten supply roughly three fifths of the sample.

Explained via the paper, the time point label denotes: persistent/refractory GD, antithyroid drugs over 5 years with positive TRAb. RNA was extracted from PBMCs in TRIzol for both TCR sequencing and RNA sequencing. The diagnosis of Graves' disease followed American Thyroid Association guidelines. Patients for the study were recruited at an endocrinology department in Xi'an, China. Each patient gave approximately 10 milliliters of peripheral blood, collected in an EDTA anticoagulant tube. Ficoll Paque Plus density gradient separation was used to isolate PBMCs, and no further T cell sorting was performed. RNA quality was checked with an Agilent 2100 Bioanalyzer and agarose gel, and concentration with a NanoDrop 2000. V is reduced by 5 bases and J by 6 bases, leaving a spacing of 8 bases between them. Measured from the cysteine to the phenylalanine, the CDR3 is 11 residues long. Just CDR3 DNA is preserved here, 33 bases in frame from base 1.

About this clonotype itself: Its antigen is not yet known. This likely stems from a read error, as it lies one base from a far larger clone.

The material sequenced was peripheral blood mononuclear cells (PBMCs), taken when the disease was refractory, from a patient treated with antithyroid drugs. Rearrangement joined TRBV12-3 or TRBV12-4 to TRBJ2-7; the D gene cannot be named for sure. The sequence was obtained from a female donor with Graves disease. The encoded CDR3 is CASSDNCEQYF. The DNA sequence is TGTGCCAGCAGTGACAACTGCGAGCAGTACTTC.